The entry below describes one T cell receptor (beta chain). Its specificity is not known. This record comes from a study of long-term antiretroviral therapy in people with HIV. Study-level points and caveats: Clonal populations expanded prior to ART predominated within the repertoire at all time points.

Run at survey level, the immunoSEQ assay was version v3.0. Measured with immunoSEQ multiplex PCR; TCRdb has only the in-frame clones, and not every one. This table holds about 25,000 clones, around 88% found once. Germline values: CDR1 SGHTS, CDR2 YDEGEE. The CDR3 is 12 amino acids. V was shortened by 2 bases and J by 4 bases, with 6 bases between the two germline ends. The source of this sequence is a man aged 18 to 30 with HIV. This chain uses TRBV5-8 with TRBJ2-5; D unresolved. The specimen comprised unsorted PBMCs, sampled 3 years after starting antiretroviral therapy. CDR3 protein: CASSFSRETQYF. DNA of the CDR3: TGTGCCAGCAGCTTTAGTAGAGAGACCCAGTACTTC.